These T cell receptor beta chains were read from a single sample in a study of CD4 T cells in relation to SARS-CoV-2 and coronaviruses. These receptors have no known antigen. Assay: immunoSEQ multiplex PCR; the TCRdb copy retains only in-frame clones and omits some. In the table there are tens of thousands of clones, around four fifths of which are singletons. The sequencing input was CD4+ T cells from PBMCs, cultured in vitro. The receptors derive from a human donor in good health. Both conserved end residues are part of each CDR3. D genes are given only for firm matches. Rows give clone size only sometimes, using once, few, many, or a class for an expanded clone.

j_call d_call v_call clone_size cdr3_nt cdr3_aa
TRBJ1-4 NA TRBV5-1 NA TGCGCCAGCAGCAACCGGGAACAGGATGAAAAACTGTTTTTT CASSNREQDEKLFF
TRBJ2-3 NA TRBV6-4 NA TGTGCCAGCAGCGCGGAGGGGGGTGGCACAGATACGCAGTATTTT CASSAEGGGTDTQYF
TRBJ1-2 NA TRBV19 NA TGTGCCAGTAGTATAGATTTCCGGACGCGGGGCTACACCTTC CASSIDFRTRGYTF
TRBJ1-3 NA TRBV14 NA TGTGCCAGCAGCCAAGTCCGTACAGCTGGAAACACCATATATTTT CASSQVRTAGNTIYF
TRBJ2-3 TRBD2 TRBV10-3 once TGTGCCACAACTTCAAGGGACTATAGCACAGATACGCAGTATTTT CATTSRDYSTDTQYF
TRBJ2-5 NA TRBV9 once TGTGCCAGCAGCGTAGCGGGCAGGGCGGAGACCCAGTACTTC CASSVAGRAETQYF
TRBJ1-2 NA TRBV6-1 NA TGTGCCAGCAGTCAAGCCGGGCACGGCTATGGCTACACCTTC CASSQAGHGYGYTF
TRBJ2-1 TRBD2 TRBV7-9 NA TGTGCCAGCACCAACCCGGGGGGAGCGGGAGACAATGAGCAGTTCTTC CASTNPGGAGDNEQFF
TRBJ2-7 NA TRBV5-1 NA TGCGCCAGCAGCTTGGGTCAGAGCTCCTACGAGCAGTACTTC CASSLGQSSYEQYF
TRBJ2-1 NA TRBV19 NA TGTGCCAGTAGTAAGACTACATCGCGGGAGCAGTTCTTC CASSKTTSREQFF
TRBJ2-6 NA TRBV6-2/TRBV6-3 NA TGTGCCAGCAGTTACTGGGGCGCCAGGGACTCTGGGGCCAACGTCCTGACTTTC CASSYWGARDSGANVLTF
TRBJ1-6 NA TRBV11-2 NA TGTGCCAGCAGAACAACAGGAGCTACCCCCAATTCACCCCTCCACTTT CASRTTGATPNSPLHF
TRBJ2-7 NA TRBV15 NA TGTGCCACCAGCAGAGCTACGGACCCGTTCTACGAGCAGTACTTC CATSRATDPFYEQYF
TRBJ1-1 TRBD1 TRBV3-1/TRBV3-2 NA TGTGCCAGCAGCCAAGAATCTTTGGGACAGGGGACTGAAGCTTTCTTT CASSQESLGQGTEAFF
TRBJ1-2 NA TRBV2 few TGTGCCAGCAGTCAGGGTCGGGTAGATGGCTACACCTTC CASSQGRVDGYTF
TRBJ1-1 TRBD1 TRBV7-2 once TGTGCCAGCAGCCTACTGGGACAGACGCTGCCGGTAGCTTTCTTT CASSLLGQTLPVAFF
TRBJ2-3 NA TRBV27 NA TGTGCCAGCAGTGTACAGGTACCCACAGATACGCAGTATTTT CASSVQVPTDTQYF
TRBJ2-1 TRBD2 TRBV19 NA TGTGCCAGTCGACTAGCGGGAACCCGCTACAATGAGCAGTTCTTC CASRLAGTRYNEQFF
TRBJ2-1 NA TRBV19 NA TGTGCCAGTAGTAGGAGGTCGAGGCCTGACTACAATGAGCAGTTCTTC CASSRRSRPDYNEQFF
TRBJ2-3 NA TRBV2 NA TGTGCCAGCAGTAAGACCCAGCTTCGGGCAGATACGCAGTATTTT CASSKTQLRADTQYF
TRBJ2-5 NA TRBV2 NA TGTGCCAGCAGTGAACTCCGGGACCTGAAGGAGACCCAGTACTTC CASSELRDLKETQYF
TRBJ2-3 NA TRBV5-6 NA TGTGCCAGCAGCTTGCAACGCACGCAGTATTTT CASSLQRTQYF
TRBJ2-1 NA TRBV10-3 NA TGTGCCATCAGTGAGCAGGGACGGACATCGAATGAGCAGTTCTTC CAISEQGRTSNEQFF
TRBJ1-2 TRBD1 TRBV4-1 NA TGCGCCAGCAGCCAAGCCAGCCAGGGGGCACGGTATGGCTACACCTTC CASSQASQGARYGYTF
TRBJ2-5 NA TRBV24-1 once TGTGCCACCAGTGATTTGAAGGCCGACGAGCAGGAGACCCAGTACTTC CATSDLKADEQETQYF
TRBJ2-1 TRBD2 TRBV7-9 once TGTGCCAGCAGCACAGGACGGGAGGGTTCCTACAATGAGCAGTTCTTC CASSTGREGSYNEQFF
TRBJ2-1 NA TRBV11-3 NA TGTGCCAGCAGCTCACGTCGGGGCGGCGGGGAGTACAATGAGCAGTTCTTC CASSSRRGGGEYNEQFF
TRBJ2-5 TRBD2 TRBV19 NA TGTGCCAGTAGTGTGACTAGCGGGAGCTTAGAGACCCAGTACTTC CASSVTSGSLETQYF
TRBJ1-2 NA TRBV11-2 NA TGTGCCAGCAGCTTAGATCGACGAGGGCGGGGGGGCTACACCTTC CASSLDRRGRGGYTF
TRBJ2-1 TRBD2 TRBV3-1/TRBV3-2 once TGTGCCAGCAGCCAAGACCCGGGAGGGCCGTACAATGAGCAGTTCTTC CASSQDPGGPYNEQFF
TRBJ2-3 NA TRBV6-6 NA TGTGCCAGCAGTTACTCGTGGGAGTCAAGCACAGATACGCAGTATTTT CASSYSWESSTDTQYF
TRBJ1-1 NA TRBV7-9 NA TGTGCCAGCAGCGGGAACAGCTACACTGAAGCTTTCTTT CASSGNSYTEAFF
TRBJ1-4 NA TRBV10-3 once TGTGCCACCCGGGCCCCAACTAATGAAAAACTGTTTTTT CATRAPTNEKLFF
TRBJ1-5 TRBD1 TRBV19 few TGTGCCAGTACTCCGGGACAGGCCGATCAGCCCCAGCATTTT CASTPGQADQPQHF
TRBJ1-2 TRBD1 TRBV7-9 NA TGTGCCAGCAGCTTAGCAACAGGGGGAAGTAGCGGCTACACCTTC CASSLATGGSSGYTF
TRBJ2-4 NA TRBV2 NA TGTGCCAGCAGGGGCGCAGTCGACATTCAGTACTTC CASRGAVDIQYF
TRBJ1-2 TRBD1 TRBV18 NA TGTGCCAGCTCACCACTAGGGGGCGAAGAAGGCTACACCTTC CASSPLGGEEGYTF
TRBJ1-6 NA TRBV6-5 NA TGTGCCACGAGGGCGGGCAGCAATAATTCACCCCTCCACTTT CATRAGSNNSPLHF
TRBJ2-7 TRBD1 TRBV15 NA TGTGCCACCAGCACGGACAGGCATAGAACGTACGAGCAGTACTTC CATSTDRHRTYEQYF
TRBJ2-7 TRBD1 TRBV6-5 NA TGTGCCAGCAGTTACTCGGCAGGGGGTTCCTACGAGCAGTACTTC CASSYSAGGSYEQYF
TRBJ2-7 NA TRBV6-5 NA TGTGCCAGCACCCGACAAACCGATTACGAGCAGTACTTC CASTRQTDYEQYF
TRBJ1-2 NA TRBV12-3/TRBV12-4 NA TGTGCCAGCAGCCTTGGACTCGACCGGGGCTACACCTTC CASSLGLDRGYTF
TRBJ2-7 NA TRBV18 few TGTGCCAGCTCACCATTGGATACGTCCTACGAGCAGTACTTC CASSPLDTSYEQYF
TRBJ1-4 NA TRBV4-1 NA TGCGCCAGCAGCCAAGATCTGGAACGGGGGCTTCGTGAAAAACTGTTTTTT CASSQDLERGLREKLFF
TRBJ2-7 NA TRBV12-5 NA TGTGCTAGTGGTTTGACCCTCCCGGGACATCCCCAGTACTTC CASGLTLPGHPQYF
TRBJ1-5 NA TRBV6-5 once TGTGCCAGCGGGAAGAATCAGCCCCAGCATTTT CASGKNQPQHF
TRBJ2-1 TRBD2 TRBV28 NA TGTGCCAGCAGATCGGGACTAGGGGTACGGGCCCTCTACAATGAGCAGTTCTTC CASRSGLGVRALYNEQFF
TRBJ1-4 NA TRBV19 NA TGTGCCAGTAGTGGGGGGACTGGCACTAATGAAAAACTGTTTTTT CASSGGTGTNEKLFF
TRBJ2-1 NA TRBV6-5 NA TGTGCCAGCAGTAGTGTGGGGATTTATGAGCAGTTCTTC CASSSVGIYEQFF
TRBJ2-7 NA TRBV5-6 NA TGTGCCAGCAGCTTGGTGACTGCCCAGAAGGGCGAGCAGTACTTC CASSLVTAQKGEQYF
TRBJ2-3 NA TRBV29-1 NA TGCAGCGTTGAAGGGCAGGGCACAGATACGCAGTATTTT CSVEGQGTDTQYF
TRBJ2-5 NA TRBV5-4 NA TGTGCCAGCAGCTCCTTTGGAGGAAGAGAGACCCAGTACTTC CASSSFGGRETQYF
TRBJ2-1 NA TRBV14 NA TGTGCCAGCAGCCAACGGCGTTCAGGCAATGAGCAGTTCTTC CASSQRRSGNEQFF
TRBJ1-6 NA TRBV4-2 NA TGTGCCAGCAGCCAAGAGACAGGATCATATAATTCACCCCTCCACTTT CASSQETGSYNSPLHF
TRBJ1-2 NA TRBV5-6 few TGTGCCAGCAGCACCGCAGGGGCCGCTAAAGGCTACACCTTC CASSTAGAAKGYTF
TRBJ2-1 NA TRBV15 NA TGTGCCACCAGCCCAAGGTTTGGGGCGGGGAGCTCCTACAATGAGCAGTTCTTC CATSPRFGAGSSYNEQFF
TRBJ2-3 NA TRBV7-9 NA TGTGCCAGCAGCCCGAAAGCCTTCATTGTGACTAGTTTTACAGATACGCAGTATTTT CASSPKAFIVTSFTDTQYF
TRBJ1-4 NA TRBV2 NA TGTGCCAGCAGCCAAGCAGGAACTAATGAAAAACTGTTTTTT CASSQAGTNEKLFF
TRBJ2-7 NA TRBV7-2 NA TGTGCCAGCAGCTTAACCGATTACGAGCAGTACTTC CASSLTDYEQYF